Given below is one T cell receptor beta chain in context. Its target is unknown. Primers included in the PCR were 60 Vbeta and 13 Jbeta primers. Only in-frame clones appear in the TCRdb table, and some are missing; sequencing was by immunoSEQ multiplex PCR. The table has 100,000 to 150,000 clones, around 72% seen once. Per the germline V gene, CDR1 is LNHDA and CDR2 is SQIVND (reference sequence). This CDR3 spans 15 amino acids. V shed 3 bases and J 6 bases; nucleotides not matched to a gene: 8. This sample stems from a study of cytomegalovirus exposure and HLA in healthy donors. Notes on the study in general: CMV serostatus was the only recorded immune exposure for donors.

The chain employs TRBV19 and TRBJ1-5; 7 bases are a match to TRBD1. This clonotype originated in a man aged 25-45 years in good health and CMV-seronegative. Input material: PBMCs. In DNA, the CDR3 is TGTGCCAGTAGTATGGGGCAGGGGGTTATTCAGCCCCAGCATTTT. Translated: CASSMGQGVIQPQHF.